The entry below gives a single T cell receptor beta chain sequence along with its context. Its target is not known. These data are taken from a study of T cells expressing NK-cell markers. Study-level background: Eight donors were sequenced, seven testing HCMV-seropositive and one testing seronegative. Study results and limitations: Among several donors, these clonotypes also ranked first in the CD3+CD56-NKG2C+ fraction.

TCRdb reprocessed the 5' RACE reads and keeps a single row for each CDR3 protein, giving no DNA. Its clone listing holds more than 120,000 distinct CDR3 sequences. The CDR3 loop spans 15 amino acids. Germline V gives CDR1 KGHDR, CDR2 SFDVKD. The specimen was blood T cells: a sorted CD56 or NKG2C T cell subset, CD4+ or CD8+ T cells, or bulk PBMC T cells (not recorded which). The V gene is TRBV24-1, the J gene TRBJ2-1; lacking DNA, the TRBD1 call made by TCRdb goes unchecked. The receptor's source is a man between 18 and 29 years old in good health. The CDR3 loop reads CATSDLSGQPNEQFF.